This T cell receptor beta chain was captured by sequencing in a study of CD8+CD57+ T cells in acquired aplastic anemia. Study findings and constraints: Patients and controls shared some 29 CD8+ CDR3 sequences, which appeared highly expressed in patients and within their immunodominant clones.

Genomic DNA templated the TCR beta VDJ and CDR3 profiling. Each CDR3 protein is one row after TCRdb ran MiXCR on the reads. The data hold 400,000 to 600,000 distinct CDR3 sequences, with roughly a third observed a single time. Those patients picked for sequencing had displayed CD8+CD57+ cell expansion on flow cytometry. The CDR3 covers 16 residues. Germline V lookup: CDR1 SEHNR, CDR2 FQNEAQ (reference sequence). The junction had 7 bases not matched to a gene; V was cut back by 4 bases and J by 5 bases. This clonotype has at least ten counts. Antigen specificity is unknown. The gene calls are TRBV7-9 and TRBJ2-7, with 14 positions matching TRBD2. This TCR was sampled from a human donor with aplastic anemia. The sample taken for sequencing was sorted CD4+, CD8+, or CD8+CD57+ T cells (not recorded which) from PBMCs. CDR3 in DNA: TGTGCCAGCAGCTCAAACAGGACTAGCGGGAGGAACGAGCAGTACTTC. Protein product: CASSSNRTSGRNEQYF.